One sample yielded the 14 T cell receptor beta chains listed below, sequenced in a study of beta chain features in type 1 diabetes. Study-wide findings and caveats: Shortening of TCRB CDR3s, moderate but significant, appeared in all four CD4+ subsets of Type 1 diabetes patients.

The antigens these receptors bind are not known. What was sequenced were expressed TCRB transcripts, since all of the isolated RNA had been reverse transcribed. Profiled with immunoSEQ multiplex PCR; TCRdb holds only in-frame clones, not every one. The data hold some 150,000 clones, with approximately 13% observed a single time. Sequencing was performed on central memory CD4+ T cells from blood. These receptors all stem from a man aged 18 to 30 with type 1 diabetes.

In this sample, this clone turned up a few times. The chain employs TRBV21-1 and TRBJ2-3; TRBD2, the table's D call, was not compared with the DNA. TRBV21-1 is annotated as a pseudogene. CDR3 length equals 14 residues. This CDR3 reads CASLAGGHEDTQYF. As DNA, the CDR3 is TGTGCCAGCCTAGCGGGGGGGCATGAAGATACGCAGTATTTT.

This clone has only a few counts. The chain joins TRBV7-2 to TRBJ2-1; 11 bases match TRBD2. Germline trimming cut 1 base from V and 4 bases from J; bases unmatched to any gene: 3. The CDR3 consists of 16 residues. Per the germline V gene, CDR1 is SGHTA and CDR2 is FQGNSA. The CDR3, as DNA: TGTGCCAGCAGCTTAGTGGTAGCGGGGGGGTACAATGAGCAGTTCTTC. This encodes CASSLVVAGGYNEQFF.

This clone has just a few counts. The chain couples TRBV13 to TRBJ2-2, with a possible D match to TRBD1 (6 bases). Germline assignment: CDR1 PRHDT and CDR2 FYEKMQ (reference sequence). The V end was cut by 4 bases, the J end by 4 bases, with 13 bases between. This CDR3 has 15 amino acids. The CDR3 protein is CASSSTTGSTGELFF. CDR3 sequence (DNA): TGTGCCAGCAGCTCCACGACAGGCTCCACCGGGGAGCTGTTTTTT. The full variable domain, rest sourced from reference TRBV13 and TRBJ2-2, is AAGVIQSPRHLIKEKRETATLKCYPIPRHDTVYWYQQGPGQDPQFLISFYEKMQSDKGSIPDRFSAQQFSDYHSELNMSSLELGDSALYFCASSSTTGSTGELFFGEGSRLTVL.

In this sample, this clone turned up many times. The chain recombines TRBV18 with TRBJ1-1; D remains unclear. The CDR3 runs 12 residues. With 4 bases removed from V and 6 bases from J, the gap between germline ends came to 9 bases. The germline gives CDR1 KGHSH, CDR2 LQKENI. CDR3 residues: CASSQSGAEAFF. CDR3 nucleotide sequence: TGTGCCAGCTCACAAAGTGGGGCTGAAGCTTTCTTT.

The chain joins TRBV7-6 to TRBJ2-3, with TRBD1 matching 10 bases. This CDR3 has 15 amino acids. CDR1 and CDR2 (germline): SGHVS, FNYEAQ. V shed 4 bases and J 11 bases; nucleotides not matched to a gene: 12. The CDR3 here is CASSSNRDRGLGQYF. CDR3 in DNA: TGTGCCAGCAGCTCCAACCGGGACAGGGGCCTGGGGCAGTATTTT.

This clone was recorded at least ten times. The V and J genes are TRBV5-8 and TRBJ1-2, with 7 bases lining up with TRBD1. In germline, CDR1 is SGHTS, CDR2 YDEGEE. V lost 6 bases, J lost 6 bases, and 14 bases stayed unmatched. This CDR3 is built from 15 residues. CDR3: CASTDYSDRVHGYTF. In nucleotides, the CDR3 is TGTGCCAGCACCGACTACTCAGACAGGGTGCATGGCTACACCTTC. The full variable domain, rest sourced from reference TRBV5-8 and TRBJ1-2, is EAGVTQSPTHLIKTRGQQATLRCSPISGHTSVYWYQQALGLGLQFLLWYDEGEERNRGNFPPRFSGRQFPNYSSELNVNALELEDSALYLCASTDYSDRVHGYTFGSGTRLTVV.

This clone was counted a few times. The chain carries TRBV7-7 and TRBJ2-2; no firm D call. CDR1 and CDR2 from the germline V gene are SSHAT and FNYEAQ (reference sequence). Trimming removed 0 bases at V and 8 bases at J, with 7 bases between. This CDR3 is built from 13 residues. The CDR3 reads CASSLARNGELFF. The CDR3 region has the DNA TGTGCCAGCAGCTTAGCCCGCAATGGGGAGCTGTTTTTT.

V gene TRBV10-3 combines with J gene TRBJ2-5; D unclear. Germline V gene sequence: CDR1 ENHRY, CDR2 SYGVKD. The V gene lost 1 base and the J gene lost 5 bases, with 5 bases spanning the gap. The CDR3 runs to 12 residues. As DNA, the CDR3 is TGTGCCATCAGTGAGTTAGAGGAGACCCAGTACTTC. As protein: CAISELEETQYF.

Many counts were recorded for this clone. The V gene is TRBV6-6, the J gene TRBJ2-3, with TRBD2 matching 9 bases. This CDR3 is built from 15 residues. The junction had 5 bases not matched to a gene; V was cut back by 4 bases and J by 3 bases. Germline V lookup: CDR1 MNHNY, CDR2 SVGAGI (reference sequence). The CDR3, as DNA: TGTGCCAGCAGTTTGCCTAGCGGGGATACAGATACGCAGTATTTT. This sequence encodes CASSLPSGDTDTQYF.

The chain couples TRBV11-2 to TRBJ2-5; D is possibly TRBD1 or TRBD2 (6 bases each). V gave up 2 bases and J gave up 4 bases, with 17 bases separating them. CDR1 is SGHAT and CDR2 is FQNNGV in the germline V gene. The CDR3 has 16 amino acids. CDR3 coding DNA: TGTGCCAGCAGCTTAAATAGACAGGACTATGGAGAGACCCAGTACTTC. As protein: CASSLNRQDYGETQYF.

This clone was detected ten times or more. The chain has TRBV11-3 and TRBJ2-3; 7 bases match TRBD2. Germline V gene data show CDR1 as SGHNT and CDR2 as YENEEA. The CDR3 consists of 17 residues. V trimming: 5 bases; J trimming: 0 bases; junction bases outside the gene matches: 11. The CDR3 DNA is TGTGCCAGCAGCCCCAAGCGGGACTCTTCCAGCACAGATACGCAGTATTTT. Its translation is CASSPKRDSSSTDTQYF.

The gene calls are TRBV27 and TRBJ2-7, with D possibly TRBD2 on 5 matching bases. The V gene's germline CDR1 is MNHEY and CDR2 SMNVEV (reference sequence). This CDR3 has 10 amino acids. V lost 8 bases and J lost 3, with 5 bases in between. The chain's CDR3 is CASGLYEQYF. The DNA for the CDR3 is TGTGCCAGCGGACTCTACGAGCAGTACTTC.

This chain uses TRBV19 with TRBJ1-2; D unclear. The V gene lost 3 bases and the J gene lost 2 bases, with 13 bases spanning the gap. The CDR3 consists of 15 residues. The V gene's germline CDR1 is LNHDA and CDR2 SQIVND (reference sequence). The CDR3 nucleotides are TGTGCCAGTAGTATCGGACGGACTCTGAACTATGGCTACACCTTC. It specifies CASSIGRTLNYGYTF.

This CDR3 reads CASSYGVKGAYEQYF. The CDR3 DNA sequence: TGCGCCAGCAGCTACGGGGTTAAGGGAGCCTACGAGCAGTACTTC. This rearrangement joins TRBV5-1 to TRBJ2-7; D is perhaps TRBD2 (5 bases). The CDR3 is 15 residues long. Trimming pared 3 bases from V and 2 bases from J, leaving 15 bases between. The germline gives CDR1 SGHRS, CDR2 YFSETQ.